This T cell receptor beta chain originates from a study of cytomegalovirus exposure and HLA in healthy donors. General study findings and limits: A few chains linked to CMV were shown in vitro to be specific for CMV antigens. The study listed roughly 160 cytomegalovirus-associated TCR beta chains.

Assay used: immunoSEQ multiplex PCR; TCRdb lists only in-frame clones, some missing. The data contain approximately 60,000 clones, 80% to 95% of them singletons. The CDR3 is 13 residues long. V lost 1 base, J lost 8 bases, and 11 bases lay in between. Germline CDR1 and CDR2: SEHNR and FQNEAQ (reference sequence). In regard to this clone: Its cognate antigen is unknown.

An approximately 120-subject validation cohort, separate from the 666-subject first cohort, supplied the donors. The TCR was taken from a woman aged 18-29 years in good health and CMV-seronegative. The chain links TRBV7-9 to TRBJ1-1; unclear D gene. The sequencing input was PBMCs. The DNA for the CDR3 is TGTGCCAGCAGCTTAGAGGGAGGTATAGAAGCTTTCTTT. Translation gives CASSLEGGIEAFF.